These 21 T cell receptor beta chains originate from one sample sequenced in a study of T cell repertoires in cytomegalovirus infection. Using its own MiXCR run on the reads, TCRdb lists one record per CDR3 protein. The sample shows around 210,000 distinct CDR3 sequences, around 6.2% of them seen only once. Sequencing was done on a sample of PBMCs. The receptors stem from a human donor in good health (CMV status not recorded). Some clones in this sample may be carry-over from other donors' samples.

This clonotype was counted ten times or more. V and J are TRBV20-1 and TRBJ1-1; TRBD1 matches 7 bases. CDR1 is DFQATT, CDR2 SNEGSKA, per germline (reference sequence). The V gene end was trimmed by 3 bases and the J gene end by 1 base; junction bases not matched to a gene: 5. This CDR3 spans 14 amino acids. CDR3 region: CSASWTGTNTEAFF. CDR3 in DNA: TGCAGTGCTAGCTGGACAGGAACGAACACTGAAGCTTTCTTT.

This clonotype was recorded at least ten times. The chain joins TRBV28 to TRBJ1-5; no firm D call. This CDR3 comprises 12 residues. CDR1 and CDR2 from the germline V gene are MDHEN and SYDVKM. V lost 3 bases and J lost 9, with 9 bases in between. CDR3 sequence reads: CASSFPAGPQHF. CDR3 in DNA: TGTGCCAGCAGTTTTCCCGCGGGGCCCCAGCATTTT.

At least ten counts were recorded for this clonotype. The chain couples TRBV18 to TRBJ2-1, with 11 bases matching TRBD2. CDR1 and CDR2 (germline): KGHSH, LQKENI. V lost 6 bases and J lost 5; bases outside the gene matches: 6. This CDR3 spans 15 amino acids. The chain's CDR3 is CASSPTSGTDNEQFF. The CDR3 bases are TGTGCCAGCTCTCCGACTAGCGGGACAGACAATGAGCAGTTCTTC. Full variable domain (remainder filled in from reference TRBV18 and TRBJ2-1): NAGVMQNPRHLVRRRGQEARLRCSPMKGHSHVYWYRQLPEEGLKFMVYLQKENIIDESGMPKERFSAEFPKEGPSILRIQQVVRGDSAAYFCASSPTSGTDNEQFFGPGTRLTVL.

There are many counts of this clonotype. The rearrangement joins TRBV7-9 to TRBJ1-5; TRBD1 agrees at 11 bases. Germline CDR1 SEHNR, CDR2 FQNEAQ (reference sequence). The CDR3 is 15 residues long. V was clipped by 5 bases and J by 1 base; unmatched bases: 1. CDR3 sequence (DNA): TGTGCCAGCAGCCGGACAGGGGGCAGCAATCAGCCCCAGCATTTT. As protein: CASSRTGGSNQPQHF.

This chain links TRBV18 with TRBJ1-5; D is unresolved. Germline loops: CDR1 KGHSH, CDR2 LQKENI. The CDR3 runs 13 residues. The V end was cut by 3 bases, the J end by 5 bases, with 8 bases between. CDR3 sequence reads: CASSPGADQPQHF. DNA of the CDR3: TGTGCCAGCTCACCTGGTGCAGATCAGCCCCAGCATTTT.

This clonotype showed up many times. The chain employs TRBV20-1 and TRBJ2-3, with 9 bases that match TRBD1. CDR3 length: 16 residues. CDR1 is DFQATT, CDR2 SNEGSKA, per germline (reference sequence). The trim removed 3 bases at V and 11 bases at J, leaving 18 bases unmatched. CDR3 loop: CSARGRVPGQGGMQYF. CDR3 nucleotide sequence: TGCAGTGCTAGGGGGAGAGTACCGGGACAGGGAGGGATGCAGTATTTT.

This chain joins TRBV20-1 and TRBJ2-3, with D perhaps being TRBD1 or TRBD2 (5 bases each). V was pared by 5 bases and J by 1 base, with 10 bases between. Looked up from germline, CDR1 is DFQATT and CDR2 is SNEGSKA (reference sequence). The CDR3 contains 13 residues. CDR3 amino acids: CSAPGRGTDTQYF. The CDR3 bases are TGCAGTGCTCCGGGACGCGGCACAGATACGCAGTATTTT.

The chain carries TRBV20-1 and TRBJ2-5; 8 positions match TRBD2. CDR3 size: 14 residues. The V gene's germline CDR1 is DFQATT and CDR2 SNEGSKA (reference sequence). Trimming cost V 1 base and J 2 bases; bases outside gene matches: 3. The CDR3 region is CSARVSGGQETQYF. The CDR3 bases are TGCAGTGCTAGAGTAAGCGGGGGACAAGAGACCCAGTACTTC.

This chain uses TRBV29-1 with TRBJ2-1; 9 positions agree with TRBD1. This CDR3 region has 13 residues. With V trimmed by 7 bases and J by 1 base, 2 bases remained unmatched. Germline CDR1 reads SQVTM; CDR2 reads ANQGSEA. The CDR3 region has the DNA TGCAGCGACGGACAGGGGTCCTACAATGAGCAGTTCTTC. Its translation: CSDGQGSYNEQFF.

This clonotype has ten or more counts. The chain combines TRBV11-2 with TRBJ2-4; D unresolved. V lost 4 bases and J 1 base, leaving 17 bases between the germline ends. The CDR3 has 17 residues. Per germline, CDR1 SGHAT and CDR2 FQNNGV. The CDR3 region has the DNA TGTGCCAGCAGCTACCCGGGTGCAGGCACCGCCAAAAACATTCAGTACTTC. This translates into CASSYPGAGTAKNIQYF.

Comments on this clonotype: Since a much larger clone is just one base distant, this may be a read error. The rearrangement joins TRBV29-1 to TRBJ2-1; possibly TRBD1 for D (6 bases). The J call could be wrong; TRBJ2-7 is a better fit for the DNA end. The germline gives CDR1 SQVTM, CDR2 ANQGSEA. CDR3 length: 13 amino acids. The CDR3: CSVEDRNYNEQYF. Here the CDR3 DNA reads TGCAGCGTTGAGGACAGAAACTACAATGAGCAGTACTTC.

The table lists this clonotype with a few counts. This chain links TRBV20-1 with TRBJ2-1; D perhaps matches TRBD2 (7 bases). The CDR3 covers 12 residues. Germline values: CDR1 DFQATT, CDR2 SNEGSKA (reference sequence). V lost 7 bases, J lost 10 bases, and 17 bases lay in between. Here the CDR3 reads CSEDVGGREQFF. The CDR3 DNA sequence: TGCAGTGAGGACGTCGGGGGGCGGGAGCAGTTCTTC.

This clonotype was detected many times. The gene calls are TRBV9 and TRBJ1-1; possible D gene TRBD1, 6 bases. Trimming removed 0 bases at V and 10 bases at J, with 16 bases between. The CDR3 contains 14 residues. CDR1 and CDR2 from the germline V gene are SGDLS and YYNGEE. CDR3 in amino acids: CASSVVGGPFGAFF. For the CDR3, the DNA is TGTGCCAGCAGCGTAGTAGGGGGACCGTTTGGAGCTTTCTTT.

Many counts were recorded for this clonotype. The chain couples TRBV7-2 to TRBJ2-3, with 8 bases matching TRBD2. The CDR3 length is 17 residues. J was trimmed by 3 bases and V by 5 bases; bases with no gene match: 13. From germline, CDR1 is SGHTA and CDR2 FQGNSA. CDR3 residues: CASSRGPAGVVTDTQYF. DNA for the CDR3: TGTGCCAGCAGCCGAGGGCCAGCGGGGGTGGTGACAGATACGCAGTATTTT.

This clonotype was detected ten times or more. The rearrangement uses TRBV20-1 and TRBJ2-1; TRBD1 matches 11 bases. CDR1 is DFQATT and CDR2 is SNEGSKA in the germline V gene (reference sequence). The CDR3 runs 14 residues. V lost 3 bases, J lost 6 bases, and 4 bases stayed unmatched. The CDR3 nucleotides read TGCAGTGCTAGTTCCGGGACAGGGGGCAATGAGCAGTTCTTC. Translating gives CSASSGTGGNEQFF.

This clonotype has ten or more counts. The rearrangement uses TRBV19 and TRBJ1-4; no definite D call. The CDR3 has 13 residues. The germline V gene has CDR1 LNHDA and CDR2 SQIVND (reference sequence). The DNA of the CDR3 is TGTGCGACTGGGCGCGCAACTAATGAAAAACTGTTTTTT. Translation gives CATGRATNEKLFF. The full variable domain, with the rest looked up from reference TRBV19 and TRBJ1-4, is DGGITQSPKYLFRKEGQNVTLSCEQNLNHDAMYWYRQDPGQGLRLIYYSQIVNDFQKGDIAEGYSVSREKKESFPLTVTSAQKNPTAFYLCATGRATNEKLFFGSGTQLSVL.

This clonotype came up once. A single base separates this from a much larger clone, so it may be a read error. The V call is TRBV20-1, the J call TRBJ1-6; D is unresolved. CDR1 and CDR2 (germline): DFQATT, SNEGSKA (reference sequence). This CDR3 has 13 amino acids. V was cut by 8 bases and J by 10 bases, with 18 bases left in between. CDR3 residues: CSTPLAGESPLHF. CDR3 in DNA: TGCAGTACCCCTTTAGCGGGAGAATCACCCCTCCACTTT.

There are many counts of this clonotype. The chain couples TRBV28 to TRBJ2-7, with 9 bases fitting TRBD1. V dropped 3 bases and J dropped 3; count of bases not matched to a gene: 21. The CDR3 totals 20 residues. Germline CDR1 MDHEN, CDR2 SYDVKM. DNA for the CDR3: TGTGCCAGCAGTTTCACTTACCACTGGGGACAGGGTTCTCCACTCTACGAGCAGTACTTC. Encoded protein: CASSFTYHWGQGSPLYEQYF. Drawing the rest from reference TRBV28 and TRBJ2-7, the complete variable domain is DVKVTQSSRYLVKRTGEKVFLECVQDMDHENMFWYRQDPGLGLRLIYFSYDVKMKEKGDIPEGYSVSREKKERFSLILESASTNQTSMYLCASSFTYHWGQGSPLYEQYFGPGTRLTVT.

This clonotype was detected ten times or more. V usage is TRBV20-1 and J usage is TRBJ2-3; D not certain. Per the germline V gene, CDR1 is DFQATT and CDR2 is SNEGSKA (reference sequence). Trimming pared 2 bases from V and 2 bases from J, leaving 11 bases between. The CDR3 totals 14 residues. This chain's CDR3 is CSARKSATTDTQYF. CDR3 sequence (DNA): TGCAGTGCTAGAAAGTCGGCCACCACAGATACGCAGTATTTT.

This clonotype was counted many times. The genes are TRBV28 and TRBJ2-1, with D perhaps given as TRBD1 or TRBD2 (6 bases each). Germline V gives CDR1 MDHEN, CDR2 SYDVKM. V was cut by 2 bases and J by 10 bases, with 12 bases left in between. The length of the CDR3 is 13 residues. Here the CDR3 DNA reads TGTGCCAGCAGTTTACTGGGGGGCTGGGAGCAGTTCTTC. This encodes CASSLLGGWEQFF.

This clonotype was seen many times. The chain joins TRBV2 to TRBJ1-2, with 8 bases matching TRBD1. This CDR3 spans 14 amino acids. V dropped 8 bases and J dropped 0; count of bases not matched to a gene: 5. The V gene's germline CDR1 is SNHLY and CDR2 FYNNEI. In DNA, the CDR3 is TGTGCCAGCTGCTCCAGGGGGCCTAACTATGGCTACACCTTC. Amino acid sequence: CASCSRGPNYGYTF.